The source of this T cell receptor beta chain is a study of OX40 agonist ivuxolimab in advanced cancers. In the study overall: One hepatocellular carcinoma and a couple of cutaneous melanoma patients partially responded.

The study sampled blood at baseline, cycle 4 day 1, and cycle 7 day 1. With regard to this clone: Its antigen is not known.

Study results and caveats: More expanded clones were found, on average, in CD8+ than in CD4+ T cells. CD4+ and CD8+ T cells in blood underwent clonal expansion by week 6 at 0.1 to 3.0 mg/kg.

Measured with immunoSEQ multiplex PCR; TCRdb has only the in-frame clones, and not every one. The sample includes about 77,000 clones, 94% of them seen just once. This sequence was found in an adult with an advanced solid tumor such as melanoma, head and neck, liver or kidney cancer. The material sequenced was CD4+ or CD8+ T cells sorted from blood, taken in a trial of the OX40 agonist ivuxolimab.

The CDR3, as DNA: TGTGCCAGCAGCGTAGATCCGGGGGCCGACACTGAAGCTTTCTTT. Its protein product is CASSVDPGADTEAFF. The chain carries TRBV9 and TRBJ1-1, with D maybe TRBD1 (6 bases). Trimming removed 0 bases from V and 3 bases from J, with 12 bases in between. Germline V gives CDR1 SGDLS, CDR2 YYNGEE. The CDR3 is made up of 15 amino acids.